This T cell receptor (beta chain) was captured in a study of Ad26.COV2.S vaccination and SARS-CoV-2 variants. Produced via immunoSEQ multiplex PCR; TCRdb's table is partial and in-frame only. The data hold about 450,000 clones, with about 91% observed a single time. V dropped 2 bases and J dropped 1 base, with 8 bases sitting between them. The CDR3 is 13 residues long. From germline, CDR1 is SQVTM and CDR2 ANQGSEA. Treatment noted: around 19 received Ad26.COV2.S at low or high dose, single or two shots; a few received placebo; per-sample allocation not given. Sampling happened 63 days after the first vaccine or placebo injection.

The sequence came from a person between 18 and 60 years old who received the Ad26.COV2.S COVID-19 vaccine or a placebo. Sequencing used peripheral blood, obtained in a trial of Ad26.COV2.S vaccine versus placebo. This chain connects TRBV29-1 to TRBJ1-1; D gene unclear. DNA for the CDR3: TGCAGCGTTGAACCTACAGAGAACACTGAAGCTTTCTTT. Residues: CSVEPTENTEAFF.